This TCR beta chain was sequenced in a study of blood T cell repertoires in COVID-19. Study-level information: Sites across the United States, Italy and Spain contributed samples from acute and convalescent COVID-19. Sample material is recorded as cDNA or gDNA derived from T cells, B-cell-depleted T cells, or PBMCs.

In the original analysis: For nucleated cells, counts were estimated from reference gene primer amplification. The method was immunoSEQ multiplex PCR; TCRdb's version includes in-frame clones alone and lacks a portion of them. Clone size and V and J calls were adopted from that table, with D and trimming inferred from the DNA. Of fewer than 95,000 clones listed, 75% to 95% were seen once; the top ten hold 0.75% to 0.8%. The ends were cut back, 2 bases at V and 2 bases at J, with 6 bases in the middle. CDR3 length equals 13 residues. The TCR comes from a woman of 80 years or more with acute or convalescent COVID-19. The specimen was peripheral blood. The chain carries TRBV12-3 or TRBV12-4 and TRBJ2-5, with D hard to call. The CDR3 spells CASSLRLQETQYF. For the CDR3, the DNA is TGTGCCAGCAGTTTACGACTTCAAGAGACCCAGTACTTC.